The entry below describes one T cell receptor beta chain. The table came from immunoSEQ multiplex PCR; TCRdb's copy has only in-frame clones and leaves some out. The table includes 2,500,000 or so clones, 93% detected once. Trimming cost V 8 bases and J 8 bases, with 22 bases left between them. This CDR3 is 15 amino acids long. Germline V gene sequence: CDR1 MNHEY, CDR2 SMNVEV (reference sequence). This record comes from a study of shared clonotypes between healthy human individuals. Study-wide background: Per-donor plates numbered three CD4 naive, three CD4 memory, two CD8 naive and one CD8 memory.

This clonotype originated in a man aged 18 to 30 in good health. Some clones in this sample may be carry-over from other donors' samples. The rearrangement links TRBV27 to TRBJ2-1; D may be TRBD1 or TRBD2 (5 bases each). The sequenced sample was naive CD4+ T cells from PBMCs. Subset: CD45RA+ positively selected. The CDR3 DNA follows: TGTGCCAGCCGAAATCCGGGACGGAGTACCCATGAGCAGTTCTTC. Encoded protein: CASRNPGRSTHEQFF.